These T cell receptor beta chains were read from a single sample in a study of T cell therapy after organ transplantation. Their target antigens are unknown. Assay used: immunoSEQ multiplex PCR; TCRdb lists only in-frame clones, some missing. The data contain about 21,000 clones, roughly 84% of them singletons. The sequencing here drew on CD8+ T cells from blood, taken after autologous CMV-specific T cell therapy. The receptors originated from a human patient who had received a solid organ transplant and had CMV disease. The graft donor may be the source of some T cells. The CDR3 runs from the conserved cysteine through the conserved F or W. A D gene is named only where the DNA matches it firmly. Clone size is given for some rows only: seen once, a few or many times, or a class if the clone is expanded.

d_call	v_call	clone_size	j_call	cdr3_length	cdr3_aa	cdr3_nt
-	TRBV19	-	TRBJ1-3	15	CASTIDRSSGNTIYF	TGTGCCAGCACCATCGACCGGAGCTCTGGAAACACCATATATTTT
-	TRBV19	-	TRBJ2-6	12	CASSQGANVLTF	TGTGCCAGTAGTCAAGGGGCCAACGTCCTGACTTTC
-	TRBV6-1	-	TRBJ2-7	13	CASSEGGDYEQYF	TGTGCCAGCAGTGAAGGAGGGGATTACGAGCAGTACTTC
-	TRBV19	-	TRBJ1-1	14	CASSMQGLGTEAFF	TGTGCCAGTAGTATGCAGGGCCTAGGGACTGAAGCTTTCTTT
-	TRBV6-6	-	TRBJ2-1	13	CASSYSTYNEQFF	TGTGCCAGCAGTTACTCGACTTACAATGAGCAGTTCTTC
TRBD2	TRBV4-3	once	TRBJ2-7	16	CASSHHASGISYEQYF	TGCGCCAGCAGCCATCACGCTAGCGGGATCTCCTACGAGCAGTACTTC
TRBD1	TRBV7-8	-	TRBJ2-7	15	CASSLGGTGVSEQYF	TGTGCCAGCAGCTTAGGGGGGACAGGGGTCAGCGAGCAGTACTTC
-	TRBV4-3	-	TRBJ2-6	17	CASSQGGLDSGANVLTF	TGCGCCAGCAGCCAGGGCGGGTTGGACTCTGGGGCCAACGTCCTGACTTTC
-	TRBV21-1	few	TRBJ1-5	11	CASSNNQPQHF	TGTGCCAGCAGCAATAATCAGCCCCAGCATTTT
-	TRBV27	-	TRBJ2-7	14	CASRWTTNAYEQYF	TGTGCCAGCAGGTGGACGACGAACGCCTACGAGCAGTACTTC
TRBD2	TRBV7-3	-	TRBJ2-2	14	CASSPSGGTGELFF	TGTGCCAGCAGCCCCTCGGGGGGAACCGGGGAGCTGTTTTTT
TRBD1	TRBV5-1	-	TRBJ2-1	14	CASSLGTGFNEQFF	TGCGCCAGCAGCTTGGGGACAGGATTCAATGAGCAGTTCTTC
-	TRBV9	-	TRBJ1-2	12	CASSLSSRGYTF	TGTGCCAGCAGCCTCTCGAGTCGGGGCTACACCTTC
TRBD2	TRBV7-2	-	TRBJ2-7	17	CASSLLPGLAGDDEQYF	TGTGCCAGCAGCCTTCTACCGGGACTAGCGGGAGACGACGAGCAGTACTTC
-	TRBV6-1	-	TRBJ1-2	14	CASRTQGFRYGYTF	TGTGCCAGCAGGACACAGGGTTTTCGGTATGGCTACACCTTC
TRBD1	TRBV6-5	-	TRBJ1-2	14	CASSLTGPNYGYTF	TGTGCCAGCAGCCTGACAGGGCCTAACTATGGCTACACCTTC
-	TRBV28	-	TRBJ2-5	12	CASSWYQETQYF	TGTGCCAGCAGTTGGTACCAAGAGACCCAGTACTTC
TRBD1	TRBV28	-	TRBJ1-2	15	CASSLIRDRAYGYTF	TGTGCCAGCAGTTTAATCCGGGACAGGGCCTATGGCTACACCTTC
-	TRBV11-2	-	TRBJ1-1	15	CASSFFDFRNTEAFF	TGTGCCAGCAGCTTTTTTGATTTCCGGAACACTGAAGCTTTCTTT
TRBD1	TRBV9	-	TRBJ2-2	15	CASSPGTGLAGELFF	TGTGCCAGCAGCCCAGGGACAGGGTTGGCCGGGGAGCTGTTTTTT
-	TRBV29-1	-	TRBJ2-7	13	CSVEMGRPYEQYF	TGCAGCGTTGAGATGGGGCGGCCCTACGAGCAGTACTTC
TRBD2	TRBV5-6	-	TRBJ2-1	15	CASSPEREGLNEQFF	TGTGCCAGCAGCCCCGAGCGGGAGGGCCTAAATGAGCAGTTCTTC
-	TRBV7-9	-	TRBJ1-6	15	CASSPKGLYNSPLHF	TGTGCCAGCAGCCCAAAGGGTCTCTATAATTCACCCCTCCACTTT
-	TRBV19	once	TRBJ2-1	12	CASSINGDEQFF	TGTGCCAGTAGTATTAATGGAGATGAGCAGTTCTTC
TRBD2	TRBV27	-	TRBJ2-2	18	CASSPFFSSGTNTGELFF	TGTGCCAGCAGTCCGTTTTTTTCTAGCGGGACGAACACCGGGGAGCTGTTTTTT
-	TRBV27	-	TRBJ1-1	14	CASSLTPGGTEAFF	TGTGCCAGCAGTTTGACTCCCGGGGGGACTGAAGCTTTCTTT
-	TRBV28	-	TRBJ2-3	16	CASSQSRAYSTDTQYF	TGTGCCAGCAGTCAAAGCAGGGCATATAGCACAGATACGCAGTATTTT
TRBD2	TRBV4-3	-	TRBJ2-1	15	CASSQEFGGANEQFF	TGCGCCAGCAGCCAAGAGTTCGGGGGGGCAAATGAGCAGTTCTTC
-	TRBV4-3	-	TRBJ1-2	13	CASSQDLTYGYTF	TGCGCCAGCAGCCAAGATTTGACTTATGGCTACACCTTC
-	TRBV6-4	-	TRBJ2-2	14	CASSDRGDTGELFF	TGTGCCAGCAGTGACAGGGGTGACACCGGGGAGCTGTTTTTT
-	TRBV29-1	-	TRBJ1-4	12	CSVGYYGEKLFF	TGCAGCGTTGGGTATTATGGTGAAAAACTGTTTTTT
-	TRBV28	-	TRBJ1-6	16	CASSSPRDEYHSPLHF	TGTGCCAGCAGTTCCCCGAGGGACGAGTATCATTCACCCCTCCACTTT
-	TRBV20-1	-	TRBJ2-1	11	CSAPEYNEQFF	TGCAGTGCTCCAGAGTACAATGAGCAGTTCTTC
TRBD1	TRBV6-5	-	TRBJ1-2	14	CASTHNPGGYGYTF	TGTGCCAGCACTCATAACCCAGGGGGCTATGGCTACACCTTC
-	TRBV5-4	-	TRBJ2-1	15	CASSLLGSIYNEQFF	TGTGCCAGCAGCTTGTTAGGAAGTATCTACAATGAGCAGTTCTTC
-	TRBV25-1	-	TRBJ2-1	15	CASSEAGVDYNEQFF	TGTGCCAGCAGTGAAGCAGGCGTCGATTACAATGAGCAGTTCTTC
TRBD1	TRBV19	-	TRBJ2-3	15	CASSIRTGSTDTQYF	TGTGCCAGTAGTATAAGGACAGGGAGTACAGATACGCAGTATTTT
TRBD1	TRBV6-1	-	TRBJ2-1	16	CASSEAAGTGGNEQFF	TGTGCCAGCAGTGAAGCGGCCGGGACAGGGGGCAATGAGCAGTTCTTC
-	TRBV9	-	TRBJ1-1	15	CASSVGWGPNTEAFF	TGTGCCAGCAGCGTGGGGTGGGGACCGAACACTGAAGCTTTCTTT
-	TRBV4-3	-	TRBJ1-5	17	CASSQSRANRGNQPQHF	TGCGCCAGCAGCCAGTCGAGAGCTAACCGGGGCAATCAGCCCCAGCATTTT
TRBD1	TRBV7-2	-	TRBJ2-7	16	CASSISNRGPTYEQYF	TGTGCCAGCAGCATATCAAACAGGGGGCCTACCTACGAGCAGTACTTC
-	TRBV7-9	-	TRBJ2-7	14	CASSLTVEHYEQYF	TGTGCCAGCAGCTTGACAGTGGAACACTACGAGCAGTACTTC